This TCR beta chain was recovered during a study of blood T cells in healthy people across ages. Findings and limits, study-wide: Per million T cells, the diversity of TCR beta decreased roughly linearly as age advanced. Reliance upon unsorted PBMCs precluded definitive naive versus antigen-experienced comparison.

For the second PCR, which ran for roughly 6 to 11 cycles, a sample-barcoded 5' primer and a J-beta primer mix were used. MiXCR, run by TCRdb on the 5' RACE reads, gives a single entry per CDR3 protein. The sample has hundreds of thousands of distinct CDR3 sequences, 49% seen once; the top ten hold under 35%. Remarks on this clonotype: As yet, its antigen is unknown.

The germline V gene has CDR1 ENHRY and CDR2 SYGVKD. CDR3 length: 14 amino acids. The J segment lost 3 bases and the V segment lost 9 bases, leaving 9 bases of the junction unmatched. The sample taken for sequencing was blood. This TCR came from a woman aged 55-69 years in good health. The chain links TRBV10-3 to TRBJ2-3, with 7 bases identical to TRBD2. CDR3 loop: CAITGTGGTDTQYF. Here the CDR3 DNA reads TGTGCCATTACCGGGACCGGGGGGACAGATACGCAGTATTTT.